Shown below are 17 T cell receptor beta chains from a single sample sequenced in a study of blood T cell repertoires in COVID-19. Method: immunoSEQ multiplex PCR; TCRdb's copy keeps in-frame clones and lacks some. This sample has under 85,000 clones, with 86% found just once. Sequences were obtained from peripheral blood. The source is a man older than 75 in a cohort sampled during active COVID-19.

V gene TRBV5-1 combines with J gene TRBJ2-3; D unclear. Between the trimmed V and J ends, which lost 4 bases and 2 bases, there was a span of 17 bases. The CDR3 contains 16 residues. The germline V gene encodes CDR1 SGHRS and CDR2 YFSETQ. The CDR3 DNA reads TGCGCCAGCAGCCCGAAGCTTAGCTGGGTCACAGATACGCAGTATTTT. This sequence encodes CASSPKLSWVTDTQYF.

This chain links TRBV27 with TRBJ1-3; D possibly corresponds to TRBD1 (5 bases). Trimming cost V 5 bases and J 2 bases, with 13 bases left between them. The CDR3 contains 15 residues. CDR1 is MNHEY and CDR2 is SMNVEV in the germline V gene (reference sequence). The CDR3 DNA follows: TGTGCCAGCAGTCCTCAACGGGGGGCTGGAAACACCATATATTTT. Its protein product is CASSPQRGAGNTIYF.

For the CDR3, the DNA is TGTGCCAGCAGTCGGCGTACAGAGAACACCGGGGAGCTGTTTTTT. It translates to CASSRRTENTGELFF. This chain uses TRBV6-5 with TRBJ2-2; D remains ambiguous. This CDR3 is built from 15 residues. The V end was cut by 5 bases, the J end by 1 base, with 11 bases between. Germline V lookup: CDR1 MNHEY, CDR2 SVGAGI.

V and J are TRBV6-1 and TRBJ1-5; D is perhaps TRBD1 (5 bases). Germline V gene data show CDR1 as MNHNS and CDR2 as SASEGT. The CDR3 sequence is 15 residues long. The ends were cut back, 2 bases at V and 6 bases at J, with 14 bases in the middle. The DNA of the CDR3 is TGTGCCAGCAGTGAACAAGGAGGGGCCGGTCAGCCCCAGCATTTT. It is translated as CASSEQGGAGQPQHF.

The CDR3 region has the DNA TGTGCCAGCAGCAAAGCAGACAGGGGGTTCGGGAACACTGAAGCTTTCTTT. Amino acid sequence: CASSKADRGFGNTEAFF. The rearrangement links TRBV21-1 to TRBJ1-1; TRBD1, the table's D call, lacks a check against the DNA. TRBV21-1 is listed as a pseudogene. CDR3 length: 17 residues.

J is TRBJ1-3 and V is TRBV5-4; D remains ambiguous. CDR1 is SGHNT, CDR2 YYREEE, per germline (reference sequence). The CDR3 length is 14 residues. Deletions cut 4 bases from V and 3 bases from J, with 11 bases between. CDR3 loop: CASSRRISGNTIYF. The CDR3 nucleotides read TGTGCCAGCAGCCGCCGCATCAGTGGAAACACCATATATTTT.

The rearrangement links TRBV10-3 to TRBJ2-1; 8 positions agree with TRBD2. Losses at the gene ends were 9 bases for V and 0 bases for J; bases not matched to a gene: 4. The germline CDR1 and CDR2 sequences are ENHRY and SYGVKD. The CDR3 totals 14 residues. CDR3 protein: CAMGSGVSYNEQFF. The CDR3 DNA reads TGTGCCATGGGTAGCGGGGTCTCCTACAATGAGCAGTTCTTC.

In DNA form, the CDR3 reads TGTGCCAGCAGTTCCTGGACAAATTCGTTTGAAAAACTGTTTTTT. Amino acid sequence: CASSSWTNSFEKLFF. This chain connects TRBV28 to TRBJ1-4, with a tentative D call TRBD1 (5 bases). V lost 4 bases and J lost 7, with 16 bases in between. Germline V gene data show CDR1 as MDHEN and CDR2 as SYDVKM. CDR3 size: 15 residues. Drawing the rest from reference TRBV28 and TRBJ1-4, the complete variable domain is DVKVTQSSRYLVKRTGEKVFLECVQDMDHENMFWYRQDPGLGLRLIYFSYDVKMKEKGDIPEGYSVSREKKERFSLILESASTNQTSMYLCASSSWTNSFEKLFFGSGTQLSVL.

The CDR3 reads CASSFGGLDTQYF. DNA for the CDR3: TGCGCCAGCAGCTTCGGGGGGCTAGATACGCAGTATTTT. The rearrangement links TRBV5-1 to TRBJ2-3; a possible D gene is TRBD2 (7 bases). CDR1 and CDR2 (germline): SGHRS, YFSETQ. This CDR3 spans 13 amino acids. V was trimmed by 2 bases and J by 5 bases, leaving 9 bases between them.

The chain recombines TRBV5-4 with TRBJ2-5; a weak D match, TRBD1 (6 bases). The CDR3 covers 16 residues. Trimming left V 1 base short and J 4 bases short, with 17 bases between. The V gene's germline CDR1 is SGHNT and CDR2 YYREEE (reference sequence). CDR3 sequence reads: CASSLNQQGVRETQYF. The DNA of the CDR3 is TGTGCCAGCAGCTTGAACCAACAGGGTGTGCGAGAGACCCAGTACTTC.

DNA for the CDR3: TGTGCCAGCAGCTTCGACAGGGGTGAGACCCAGTACTTC. Translation gives CASSFDRGETQYF. The J gene is TRBJ2-5, the V gene TRBV7-2; TRBD1 matches at 8 bases. The CDR3 covers 13 residues. The germline V gene has CDR1 SGHTA and CDR2 FQGNSA. V lost 3 bases to trimming and J lost 5 bases; unmatched junction nucleotides: 2.

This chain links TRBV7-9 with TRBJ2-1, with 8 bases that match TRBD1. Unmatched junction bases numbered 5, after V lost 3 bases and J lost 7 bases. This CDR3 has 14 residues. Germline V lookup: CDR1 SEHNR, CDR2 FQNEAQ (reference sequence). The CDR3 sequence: CASSFPGGLNEQFF. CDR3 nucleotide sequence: TGTGCCAGCAGCTTCCCAGGGGGCTTAAATGAGCAGTTCTTC.

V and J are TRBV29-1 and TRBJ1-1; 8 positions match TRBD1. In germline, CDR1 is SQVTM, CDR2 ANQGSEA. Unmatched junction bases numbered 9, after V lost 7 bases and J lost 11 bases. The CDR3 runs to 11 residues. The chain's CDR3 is CSAETGDRAFF. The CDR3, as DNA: TGCAGCGCAGAAACAGGGGACAGGGCTTTCTTT.

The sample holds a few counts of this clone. The CDR3 coding sequence is TGTGCCAGCAGTGTAAGACAGACAGAGTATGGCTACACCTTC. Translated: CASSVRQTEYGYTF. J is TRBJ1-2 and V is TRBV2; D possibly corresponds to TRBD1 (5 bases). V was pared by 4 bases and J by 5 bases, with 14 bases between. Germline CDR1 is SNHLY and CDR2 is FYNNEI. The CDR3 spans 14 residues.

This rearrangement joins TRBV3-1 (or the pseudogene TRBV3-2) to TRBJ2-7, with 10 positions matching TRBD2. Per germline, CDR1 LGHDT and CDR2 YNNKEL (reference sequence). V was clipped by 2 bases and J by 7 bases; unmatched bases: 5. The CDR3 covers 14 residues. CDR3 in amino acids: CASSQRGTSAEQYV. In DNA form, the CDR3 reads TGTGCCAGCAGCCAACGAGGGACTAGCGCGGAGCAGTACGTC.

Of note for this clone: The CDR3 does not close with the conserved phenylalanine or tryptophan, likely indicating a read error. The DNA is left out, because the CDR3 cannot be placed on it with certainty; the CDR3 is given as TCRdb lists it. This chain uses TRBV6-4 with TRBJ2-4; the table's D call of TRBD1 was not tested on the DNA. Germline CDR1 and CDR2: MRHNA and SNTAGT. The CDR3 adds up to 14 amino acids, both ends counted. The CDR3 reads CASSDKGTGEILLR.

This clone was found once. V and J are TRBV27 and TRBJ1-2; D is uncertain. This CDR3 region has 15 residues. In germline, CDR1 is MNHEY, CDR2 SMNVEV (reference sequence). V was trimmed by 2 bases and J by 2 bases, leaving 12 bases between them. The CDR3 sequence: CASSLGLQANYGYTF. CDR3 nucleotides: TGTGCCAGCAGTTTAGGGTTGCAGGCAAACTATGGCTACACCTTC.